This T cell receptor (beta chain) originates from a study of lung T cells in sarcoidosis with Löfgren's syndrome. Judged by abundance, this clonotype is medium-sized. Its specificity is not known. General study points: These T cells possibly recognize a putative, unidentified sarcoidosis-associated antigen. Shared TRAV12-1 and TRBV2 CDR3 motifs were reported across several patients.

A single record per CDR3 protein comes from TCRdb applying MiXCR to the reads. The sample carries 60,000 to 65,000 distinct CDR3 sequences, about 20% recorded once. From germline, CDR1 is MNHEY and CDR2 SVGEGT. Trimming removed 0 bases from V and 4 bases from J; junction bases left unmatched: 8. CDR3 length: 17 amino acids. Sequences were obtained from CD4+ T cells from PBMCs. This TCR was sampled from a human donor with sarcoidosis (Löfgren's syndrome or another form), or a control subject (not recorded which). The chain employs TRBV6-2 or TRBV6-3 and TRBJ2-1; TRBD2 matches 8 bases. CDR3 sequence reads: CASSYSSLSGVYNEQFF. CDR3 DNA: TGTGCCAGCAGTTACTCGAGTCTTAGCGGGGTGTACAATGAGCAGTTCTTC.